This TCR beta chain was profiled in a study of long-term antiretroviral therapy in people with HIV. General observations from the study: Pre-ART expanded clones dominated the repertoire at every time point.

Comment on this clone: Its antigen is undetermined.

The CDR3 loop spans 14 amino acids. V shed 3 bases and J shed 0 bases, with 9 bases lying between them. Germline V gene sequence: CDR1 SGDLS, CDR2 YYNGEE. The United States was where all participants with HIV were treated. In each sample, 1-10 million cryopreserved PBMC were present before DNA extraction. The authors ran the immunoSEQ assay, v3.0, at survey level. What sequencing targeted per sample was roughly 40,000-50,000 T-cell genomes. Sequenced by immunoSEQ multiplex PCR; TCRdb stores in-frame clones only, minus some. The table includes more than 35,000 clones, 70% to 90% detected once. The source material was unsorted PBMCs, sampled 2.2 years after starting antiretroviral therapy. This sequence originates from a man younger than 35 with HIV. This chain joins TRBV9 and TRBJ1-1, with a weak D call TRBD1 (5 bases). In DNA, the CDR3 is TGTGCCAGCAGCGAGCAGGGCTTGAACACTGAAGCTTTCTTT. Its protein is CASSEQGLNTEAFF.